Sequencing of this T cell receptor beta chain was carried out in a study of CD8+CD57+ T cells in acquired aplastic anemia. Study-level background: Sorted CD4+ plus CD8+ cells gave DNA averaging roughly 3.2 ug. The study's findings and limits: Patients and controls had in common twenty-nine CD8+ CDR3 sequences. Patients versus controls showed no significant CD8+ Simpson's diversity difference.

Patients sequenced had flow cytometry evidence of CD8+CD57+ cell expansion. The diagnosis in all patients was severe acquired aplastic anemia. Genomic DNA was employed as the template in profiling TCR beta VDJ and CDR3. TCRdb processed the reads anew with MiXCR; each CDR3 protein has one entry. The table shows about 150,000 distinct CDR3 sequences, with about 48% occurring only once. CDR1 SEHNR and CDR2 FQNEAQ come from the germline V gene (reference sequence). Trimming removed 3 bases from V and 6 bases from J, with 9 bases in between. The CDR3 totals 12 residues. Note on this clonotype: Its antigen remains unidentified.

This sequence originates from a human donor with aplastic anemia. The chain combines TRBV7-9 with TRBJ2-7; maybe TRBD2 (6 bases). Source material: sorted CD4+, CD8+, or CD8+CD57+ T cells (not recorded which) from PBMCs. The DNA for the CDR3 is TGTGCCAGCAGCTTCCTCGGGGGCGAGCAGTACTTC. Amino acids: CASSFLGGEQYF. The whole variable domain, filled in from reference TRBV7-9 and TRBJ2-7, reads DTGVSQNPRHKITKRGQNVTFRCDPISEHNRLYWYRQTLGQGPEFLTYFQNEAQLEKSRLLSDRFSAERPKGSFSTLEIQRTEQGDSAMYLCASSFLGGEQYFGPGTRLTVT.